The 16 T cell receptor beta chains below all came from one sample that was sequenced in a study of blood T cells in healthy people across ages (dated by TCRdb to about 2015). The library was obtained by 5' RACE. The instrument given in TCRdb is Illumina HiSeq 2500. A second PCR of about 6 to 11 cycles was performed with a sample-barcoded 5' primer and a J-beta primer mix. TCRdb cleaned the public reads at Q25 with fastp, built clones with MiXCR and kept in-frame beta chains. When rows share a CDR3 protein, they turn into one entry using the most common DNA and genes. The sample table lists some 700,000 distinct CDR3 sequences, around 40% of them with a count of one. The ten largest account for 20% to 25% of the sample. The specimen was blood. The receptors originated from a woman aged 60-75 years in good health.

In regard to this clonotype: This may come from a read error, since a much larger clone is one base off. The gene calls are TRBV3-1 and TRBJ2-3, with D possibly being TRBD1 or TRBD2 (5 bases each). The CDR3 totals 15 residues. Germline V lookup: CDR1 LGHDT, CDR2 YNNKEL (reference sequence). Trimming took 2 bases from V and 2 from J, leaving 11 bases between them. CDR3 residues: CASSQLGRITDTQYF. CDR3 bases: TGTGCCAGCAGCCAATTGGGACGGATCACAGATACGCAGTATTTT.

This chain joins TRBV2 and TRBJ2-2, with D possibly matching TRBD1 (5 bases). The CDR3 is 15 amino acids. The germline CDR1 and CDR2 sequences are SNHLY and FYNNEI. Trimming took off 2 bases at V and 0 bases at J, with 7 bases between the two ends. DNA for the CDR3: TGTGCCAGCAGTGAACAGGGATCGAACACCGGGGAGCTGTTTTTT. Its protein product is CASSEQGSNTGELFF.

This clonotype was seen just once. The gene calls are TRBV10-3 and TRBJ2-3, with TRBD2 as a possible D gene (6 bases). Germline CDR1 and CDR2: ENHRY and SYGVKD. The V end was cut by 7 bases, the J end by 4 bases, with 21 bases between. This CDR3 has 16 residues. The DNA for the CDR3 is TGTGCCATCAAAGCCCTGGAGGGCCCAGTCTCAGATACGCAGTATTTT. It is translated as CAIKALEGPVSDTQYF.

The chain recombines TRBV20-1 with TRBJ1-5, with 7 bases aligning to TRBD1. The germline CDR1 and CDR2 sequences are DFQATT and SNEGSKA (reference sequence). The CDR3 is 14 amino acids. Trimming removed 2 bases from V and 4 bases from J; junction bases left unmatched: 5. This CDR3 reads CSARTPRGNQPQHF. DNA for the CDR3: TGCAGTGCTAGAACTCCCAGGGGGAATCAGCCCCAGCATTTT.

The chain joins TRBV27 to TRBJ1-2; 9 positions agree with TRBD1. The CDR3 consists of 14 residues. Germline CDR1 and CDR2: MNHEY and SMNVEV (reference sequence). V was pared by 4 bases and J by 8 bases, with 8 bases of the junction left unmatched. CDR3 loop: CASSSSWDREGYTF. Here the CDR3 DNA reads TGTGCCAGCAGTTCATCCTGGGACAGGGAGGGCTACACCTTC.

The CDR3: CASSYGPPPSYEQYF. CDR3 nucleotide sequence: TGTGCCAGCAGCTACGGGCCCCCACCCTCCTACGAGCAGTACTTC. The V gene is TRBV27, the J gene TRBJ2-7; no clear D gene. This CDR3 has 15 residues. Germline V CDR1 and CDR2: MNHEY, SMNVEV (reference sequence). V dropped 6 bases and J dropped 0 bases, with 15 bases sitting between them.

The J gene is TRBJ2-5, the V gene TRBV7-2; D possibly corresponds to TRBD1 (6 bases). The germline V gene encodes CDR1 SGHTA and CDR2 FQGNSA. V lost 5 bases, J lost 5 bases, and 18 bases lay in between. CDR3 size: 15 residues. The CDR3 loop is CASSPRQAHWETQYF. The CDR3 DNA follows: TGTGCCAGCAGCCCGAGACAGGCCCATTGGGAGACCCAGTACTTC.

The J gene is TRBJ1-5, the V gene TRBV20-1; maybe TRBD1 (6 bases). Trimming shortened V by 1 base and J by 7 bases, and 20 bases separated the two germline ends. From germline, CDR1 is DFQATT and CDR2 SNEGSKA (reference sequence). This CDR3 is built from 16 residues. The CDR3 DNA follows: TGCAGTGCTAGAGCTCCGGGACACGAAAGTCTGCAGCCCCAGCATTTT. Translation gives CSARAPGHESLQPQHF.

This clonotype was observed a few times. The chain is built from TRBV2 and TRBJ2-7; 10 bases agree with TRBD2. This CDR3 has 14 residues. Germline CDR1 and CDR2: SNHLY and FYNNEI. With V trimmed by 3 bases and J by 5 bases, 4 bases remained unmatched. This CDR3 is CASSDGTSADEQYF. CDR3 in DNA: TGTGCCAGCAGTGACGGGACTAGCGCCGACGAGCAGTACTTC.

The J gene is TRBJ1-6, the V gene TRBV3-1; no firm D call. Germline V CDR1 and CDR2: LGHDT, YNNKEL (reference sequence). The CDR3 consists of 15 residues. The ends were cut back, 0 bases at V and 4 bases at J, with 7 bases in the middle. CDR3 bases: TGTGCCAGCAGCCAAGAAGGGATATATAATTCACCCCTCCACTTT. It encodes CASSQEGIYNSPLHF.

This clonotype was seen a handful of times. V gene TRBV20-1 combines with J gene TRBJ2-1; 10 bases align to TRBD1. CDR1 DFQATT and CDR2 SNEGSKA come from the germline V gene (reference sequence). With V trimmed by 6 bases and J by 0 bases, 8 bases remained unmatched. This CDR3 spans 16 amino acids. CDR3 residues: CSAMTGGTDSYNEQFF. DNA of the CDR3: TGCAGTGCGATGACAGGGGGCACGGACTCCTACAATGAGCAGTTCTTC.

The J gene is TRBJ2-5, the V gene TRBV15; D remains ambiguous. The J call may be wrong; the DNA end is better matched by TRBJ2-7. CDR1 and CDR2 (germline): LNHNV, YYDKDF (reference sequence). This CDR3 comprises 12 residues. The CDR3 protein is CATSVPDYEQYF. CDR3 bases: TGTGCCACCAGCGTCCCGGACTACGAGCAGTACTTC.

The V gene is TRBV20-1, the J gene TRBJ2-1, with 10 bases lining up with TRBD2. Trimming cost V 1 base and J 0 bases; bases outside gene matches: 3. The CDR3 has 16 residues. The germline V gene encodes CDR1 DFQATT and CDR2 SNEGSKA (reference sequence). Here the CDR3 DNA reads TGCAGTGCTAGAGTAGCTAGCGGGAGCTCCTACAATGAGCAGTTCTTC. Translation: CSARVASGSSYNEQFF.

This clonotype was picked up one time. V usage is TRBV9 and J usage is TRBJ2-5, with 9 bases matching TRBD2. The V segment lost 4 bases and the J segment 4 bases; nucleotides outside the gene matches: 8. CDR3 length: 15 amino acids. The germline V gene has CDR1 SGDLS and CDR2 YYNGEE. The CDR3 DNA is TGTGCCAGCAGCTTGGGGACTAGCAAGGGAGAGACCCAGTACTTC. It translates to CASSLGTSKGETQYF.

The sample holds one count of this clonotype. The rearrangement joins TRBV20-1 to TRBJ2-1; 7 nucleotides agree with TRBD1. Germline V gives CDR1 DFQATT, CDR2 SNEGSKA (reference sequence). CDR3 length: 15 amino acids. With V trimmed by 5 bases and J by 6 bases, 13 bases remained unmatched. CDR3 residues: CSALRATGKGNEQFF. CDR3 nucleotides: TGCAGTGCTCTCCGAGCGACAGGGAAGGGCAATGAGCAGTTCTTC.

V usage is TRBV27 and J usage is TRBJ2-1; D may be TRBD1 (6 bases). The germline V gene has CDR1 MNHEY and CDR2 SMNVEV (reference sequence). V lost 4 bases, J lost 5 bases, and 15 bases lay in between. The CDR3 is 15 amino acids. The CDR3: CASSSSGTLHNEQFF. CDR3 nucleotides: TGTGCCAGCAGTTCTTCCGGGACACTTCACAATGAGCAGTTCTTC.